Described below is a single T cell receptor (beta chain) sequence and its context. Production of TCR beta cDNA used 400 to 650 ng total RNA together with a constant-region primer. Three rounds of nested multiplex PCR with slightly modified ARM-PCR produced TCR beta libraries. The two initial PCR rounds, nine to eleven cycles each, used TRBV1-TRBV30 forward and C-beta reverse primers. TCRdb called the multiplex PCR reads again in MiXCR, with one record for every CDR3 protein. The repertoire holds a few hundred thousand distinct CDR3 sequences, with roughly three fifths as singletons. The V end lost 6 bases, the J end lost 8 bases, and 19 bases lay between the germline ends. This CDR3 is built from 14 residues. CDR1 and CDR2 from the germline V gene are MNHEY and SVGAGI. This record comes from a study of tumor-infiltrating lymphocytes in primary liver carcinoma. In the study overall: Men and women, 30 to 69 years of age, made up the patients. Staging of the tumors gave T1-T3 N0M0, with widths of about 4 to 10 cm. Sequenced samples came back with roughly 3.5 to 7.5 million productive TCRbeta reads, and the counts looked alike across tissue types.

The blood RNA (from unsorted whole blood) was obtained, and germline DNA was also extracted. Prior to the surgical procedure, roughly 4.2 milliliters of peripheral blood were collected. This chain connects TRBV6-5 to TRBJ1-2; a weak D match, TRBD1 (5 bases). The material sequenced was peripheral blood. This TCR came from a woman aged 25 to 45 with primary liver carcinoma and hepatitis B virus infection. CDR3 in amino acids: CASSLITGGPGYTF. Here the CDR3 DNA reads TGTGCCAGCAGCCTAATAACGGGGGGTCCGGGCTACACCTTC.